This is a list of T cell receptor beta chains from one sample in a study of cytomegalovirus exposure and HLA in healthy donors. The repertoire was sequenced with immunoSEQ multiplex PCR; TCRdb's copy has only in-frame clones and lacks some. The sample has some 180,000 clones; around 80% are singletons. Sequencing input: PBMCs. The receptor source for this set is a woman in her sixties or seventies in good health and CMV-seropositive. Both conserved end residues are part of each CDR3. A D gene is named only where the DNA matches it firmly. Only some rows state a clone size, as once, few, many or a class for expanded clones.

TRBV27	-	TRBJ1-1	-	TGTGCCAGCAGTGCCATGAGGCAGGGTGGCACTGAAGCTTTCTTT	CASSAMRQGGTEAFF
TRBV6-5	-	TRBJ1-5	-	TGTGCCAGCAGTGCCGAGGGAGGGGGGCAGCCCCAGCATTTT	CASSAEGGGQPQHF
TRBV2	-	TRBJ1-2	-	TGTGCCAGCAGTGCAGGGACTGACTACTATGGCTACACCTTC	CASSAGTDYYGYTF
TRBV10-3	-	TRBJ1-4	TRBD1	TGTGCCACCCCGAGGGGAGGGACAGGGGACGAAAAACTGCTTTTT	CATPRGGTGDEKLLF
TRBV28	-	TRBJ1-5	TRBD1	TGTGCCAGCAGTCAAGGACAGGGGCGTCAGCCCCAGCATTTT	CASSQGQGRQPQHF
TRBV6-6	-	TRBJ1-4	-	TGTGCCAGCAGACCAAGGAGTTTCACTAATGAAAAACTGTTTTTT	CASRPRSFTNEKLFF
TRBV5-6	-	TRBJ1-5	-	TGTGCCAGCAGCTGGGGCGATCAGCCCCAGCATTTT	CASSWGDQPQHF
TRBV5-4	-	TRBJ2-2	TRBD2	TGTGCCAGCAGCTCCGGGACTAGCGGGAGGGTTACCGGGGAGCTGTTTTTT	CASSSGTSGRVTGELFF
TRBV6-5	few	TRBJ1-5	TRBD1	TGTGCCAGCAGTCCGGACAGGGACTTGAATCAGCCCCAGCATTTT	CASSPDRDLNQPQHF
TRBV6-6	few	TRBJ2-7	-	TGTGCCAGCAGTTACACAGACGGATCCCCCTACGAGCAGTACTTC	CASSYTDGSPYEQYF
TRBV7-9	-	TRBJ1-6	-	TGTGCCAGCAGCTTAGGCGATTTATTGGATTCACCCCTCCACTTT	CASSLGDLLDSPLHF
TRBV28	-	TRBJ2-3	TRBD2	TGTGCCAGCAGTTTGGGCGGGGGGCCTCACGGGCAGTATTTT	CASSLGGGPHGQYF
TRBV7-8	-	TRBJ2-7	TRBD1	TGTGCCAGCAGCTTAGTCTTGGCAGGGGGCTACGAGCAGTACTTC	CASSLVLAGGYEQYF
TRBV9	-	TRBJ2-2	-	TGTGCCAGCAGCGCGAAATTCGGACAGGCGAACACCGGGGGGCTGTTTTTT	CASSAKFGQANTGGLFF
TRBV2	few	TRBJ2-1	TRBD2	TGTGCCAGCAGTGGACCCATGGGGAGCGGGGGGGCTCAGTTCTTC	CASSGPMGSGGAQFF
TRBV11-2	few	TRBJ2-7	-	TGTGCCAGCAGCTTAGAGTCCGGCTCCTACGAGCAGTACTTC	CASSLESGSYEQYF
TRBV7-3	-	TRBJ2-7	-	TGTGCCAGCAGCTTAAAGTCCGGGTCCGAGCAGTACTTC	CASSLKSGSEQYF
TRBV11-2	-	TRBJ2-7	-	TGTGCCAGCAGCACACGTGCAGGCGAGCAGTACTTC	CASSTRAGEQYF
TRBV19	-	TRBJ2-5	-	TGTGCCAGCCCCTTGCCAGGAAAGACCCAGTACTTC	CASPLPGKTQYF
TRBV28	-	TRBJ1-1	TRBD1	TGTGCCAGCAGGCCCCCGACAGGGGTGGGGGCTGAAGCTTTCTTT	CASRPPTGVGAEAFF
TRBV5-4	-	TRBJ2-1	TRBD2	TGTGCCAGCAGCCTACCGGGACTAGCGGGAGTATCTGAGCAGTTCTTC	CASSLPGLAGVSEQFF
TRBV5-1	-	TRBJ2-2	-	TGCGCCAGCAGCTTGGGTCGGCAGGGAGGTAGGACCGGGGAGCTGTTTTTT	CASSLGRQGGRTGELFF
TRBV9	once	TRBJ1-2	-	TGTGCCAGCAGCGTGGGGGCCCAGGGGTATGGCTACACCTTC	CASSVGAQGYGYTF
TRBV7-2	once	TRBJ2-7	TRBD2	TGTGCCAGCAGCTTAGGTAGCGGGAAAACCTACGAGCAGTACTTC	CASSLGSGKTYEQYF
TRBV19	-	TRBJ2-1	TRBD2	TGTGCCAGTAGGGACCTACTAGGGAGGGGTGAGCAGTTCTTC	CASRDLLGRGEQFF
TRBV7-7	-	TRBJ2-5	TRBD1	TGTGCTAGCAGAATCGGGACAGGGGTCGGCGAGACCCAGTACTTC	CASRIGTGVGETQYF
TRBV4-2	-	TRBJ2-6	TRBD1	TGTGCCAGCAGCCAGTTCCACGGACAGGCCGTCTCTGGGGCCAACGTCCTGACTTTC	CASSQFHGQAVSGANVLTF
TRBV5-4	many	TRBJ2-5	TRBD1	TGTGCCAGCAGTCCGGGGACAGCCTTCCAAGAGACCCAGTACTTC	CASSPGTAFQETQYF
TRBV11-1	-	TRBJ2-1	TRBD2	TGTGCCAGCAGCTCTCTCCGTGCAGCGGGATTATCCAATGAGCAGTTCTTC	CASSSLRAAGLSNEQFF
TRBV2	-	TRBJ2-7	-	TGTGCCAGCATCGGCGCCGCAGACGGGACAATTCCCTACGAGCAGTACTTC	CASIGAADGTIPYEQYF
TRBV20-1	-	TRBJ2-7	-	TGCAGTGCTTTCGTATCCTACGAGCAGTACTTC	CSAFVSYEQYF
TRBV7-3	-	TRBJ2-3	-	TGTGCCAGCAGCTTAAGACAGGCACAAGATACGCAGTATTTT	CASSLRQAQDTQYF
TRBV27	-	TRBJ1-2	-	TGTGCCAGCAGCCGCGCGGGGGGCGCGGCCGACGGTGGCTACACCTTC	CASSRAGGAADGGYTF
TRBV6-5	-	TRBJ2-4	-	TGTGCCAGCAGTCGGGCGGGGTCGACCAAAAACAGTCAGTACTTC	CASSRAGSTKNSQYF
TRBV9	-	TRBJ2-5	TRBD2	TGTGCCAGCAGCGTAAATAGCGGGTATGGAGAGACCCAGTACTTC	CASSVNSGYGETQYF
TRBV19	few	TRBJ1-2	-	TGTGCCAGTAGTATCGGACAGATAGATGGCTACACCTTC	CASSIGQIDGYTF
TRBV19	-	TRBJ2-3	TRBD2	TGTGCCAGTAGTCTCCGACTAGCGGGGGGCGGAGATACGCAGTATTTT	CASSLRLAGGGDTQYF